These 11 T cell receptor beta chains came from one sample sequenced in a study of blood T cell repertoires in COVID-19. The table came from immunoSEQ multiplex PCR; TCRdb's copy has only in-frame clones and leaves some out. Counted here are over 150,000 clones, 70% to 90% occurring once; the ten biggest clones make up about 8.1%. Input material: peripheral blood. Receptors were obtained from a woman aged 80 or over with COVID-19, enrolled during active disease.

This chain uses TRBV19 with TRBJ1-5, with D maybe TRBD1 (5 bases). CDR1 is LNHDA, CDR2 SQIVND, per germline (reference sequence). This CDR3 is 15 amino acids long. Trimming took off 5 bases at V and 3 bases at J, with 14 bases between the two ends. The CDR3 nucleotides read TGTGCCAGTAGTCGGGACTCTTCACTCAATCAGCCCCAGCATTTT. Translating it yields CASSRDSSLNQPQHF.

The genes are TRBV28 and TRBJ1-2, with 9 bases fitting TRBD1. This CDR3 region has 13 residues. The V and J ends lost 7 bases and 7 bases, in that order; junction bases with no gene match: 7. Germline CDR1 and CDR2: MDHEN and SYDVKM. CDR3 protein: CASTPQGAGGYTF. The CDR3, as DNA: TGTGCCAGCACCCCACAGGGGGCGGGTGGCTACACCTTC.

The CDR3 spells CASSQGSTVSGANVLTF. CDR3 coding DNA: TGCGCCAGCAGCCAAGGGTCTACGGTCTCTGGGGCCAACGTCCTGACTTTC. The chain recombines TRBV4-1 with TRBJ2-6, with unresolved D. This CDR3 region has 17 residues. Germline values: CDR1 MGHRA, CDR2 YSYEKL. V was shortened by 1 base and J by 0 bases, with 10 bases between the two germline ends.

The rearrangement uses TRBV6-5 and TRBJ2-7; 7 nucleotides agree with TRBD2. Germline CDR1 and CDR2: MNHEY and SVGAGI. The J segment lost 3 bases and the V segment lost 9 bases, leaving 11 bases of the junction unmatched. This CDR3 contains 14 residues. CDR3: CASHGASGRYEQYF. The DNA of the CDR3 is TGTGCCAGTCATGGGGCTAGCGGTCGCTACGAGCAGTACTTC.

V and J are TRBV3-1 (or the pseudogene TRBV3-2) and TRBJ1-1; D may be TRBD1 (5 bases). The CDR3 sequence is 16 residues long. Germline assignment: CDR1 LGHDT and CDR2 YNNKEL (reference sequence). Trimming stripped 5 bases from V and 2 bases from J, with 18 bases between. CDR3 nucleotide sequence: TGTGCCAGCAGCAGCTTCCCGGGACTGATAAACACTGAAGCTTTCTTT. Amino acids: CASSSFPGLINTEAFF.

Here the CDR3 reads CASSSGLAGVHEQYF. In DNA, the CDR3 is TGCGCCAGCAGCTCGGGACTAGCGGGAGTCCACGAGCAGTACTTC. The chain employs TRBV5-1 and TRBJ2-7; 14 bases fit TRBD2. V shed 3 bases and J 5 bases; nucleotides not matched to a gene: 4. Per the germline V gene, CDR1 is SGHRS and CDR2 is YFSETQ. The CDR3 totals 15 residues. Full variable domain (remainder filled in from reference TRBV5-1 and TRBJ2-7): KAGVTQTPRYLIKTRGQQVTLSCSPISGHRSVSWYQQTPGQGLQFLFEYFSETQRNKGNFPGRFSGRQFSNSRSEMNVSTLELGDSALYLCASSSGLAGVHEQYFGPGTRLTVT.

V is TRBV19 and J is TRBJ1-1; the D gene is possibly TRBD1 (5 bases). The V gene's germline CDR1 is LNHDA and CDR2 SQIVND (reference sequence). V was trimmed by 5 bases and J by 5 bases, leaving 15 bases between them. The CDR3 loop spans 14 amino acids. CDR3 residues: CASSATGYVTEAFF. The CDR3 region has the DNA TGTGCCAGTAGTGCAACAGGATATGTTACTGAAGCTTTCTTT.

The J gene is TRBJ1-2, the V gene TRBV12-3 or TRBV12-4, with 10 bases identical to TRBD1. Germline trimming cut 1 base from V and 13 bases from J; bases unmatched to any gene: 3. This CDR3 spans 12 amino acids. Written as DNA, the CDR3 is TGTGCCAGCAGTTTAGGACAGGGGGCAGTCACCTTC. Amino acids: CASSLGQGAVTF.

The rearrangement joins TRBV6-1 to TRBJ1-5; possibly TRBD1 for D (6 bases). The V gene lost 2 bases and the J gene lost 2 bases, with 10 bases spanning the gap. Germline-derived CDR1 and CDR2 are MNHNS and SASEGT. The CDR3 runs 15 residues. In DNA, the CDR3 is TGTGCCAGCAGTGAACGCCCAGGGGGCAATCAGCCCCAGCATTTT. Its protein product is CASSERPGGNQPQHF.

The chain has TRBV5-1 and TRBJ1-1; tentatively, D is TRBD1 (5 bases). Trimming left V 0 bases short and J 1 base short, with 10 bases between. The germline gives CDR1 SGHRS, CDR2 YFSETQ. This CDR3 spans 15 amino acids. The DNA for the CDR3 is TGCGCCAGCAGCTTGGGTCAGGGCGGGAACACTGAAGCTTTCTTT. This codes for CASSLGQGGNTEAFF.

The chain carries TRBV5-4 and TRBJ2-2; weak D call: TRBD1 (6 bases). Deletions cut 0 bases from V and 3 bases from J, with 12 bases between. This CDR3 contains 16 residues. Germline V gives CDR1 SGHNT, CDR2 YYREEE (reference sequence). The CDR3 is CASSLVATGDTGELFF. In DNA, the CDR3 is TGTGCCAGCAGCTTGGTAGCGACAGGTGACACCGGGGAGCTGTTTTTT.